The T cell receptor beta chain described here comes from a study of blood T cell repertoires in COVID-19. Study-level information: The United States, Italy and Spain supplied acute and convalescent COVID-19 samples. Sources were T cells, B-cell-depleted T cells, or PBMCs; the material itself was cDNA or gDNA.

The CDR3 runs to 15 residues. Per germline, CDR1 SNHLY and CDR2 FYNNEI. The ends were cut back, 2 bases at V and 8 bases at J, with 18 bases in the middle. This table comes from immunoSEQ multiplex PCR, and its TCRdb copy is limited to in-frame clones, with some not included. The table records about 300,000 clones, about 87% of them present only once. The specimen sequenced was peripheral blood. The sequence came from a woman aged 40 to 49 who had recovered from COVID-19. The chain carries TRBV2 and TRBJ1-2; D is unclear. Here the CDR3 reads CASSEPELRVRGYTF. CDR3 nucleotides: TGTGCCAGCAGTGAACCCGAGCTGAGGGTAAGAGGCTACACCTTC.